The sequence of this TCR beta chain was determined in a study of blood T cell repertoires in COVID-19 (dated by TCRdb to about 2020). With respect to the entire study: Samples covering the acute and convalescent phases of COVID-19 were provided by collaborators in the United States, Italy and Spain. Subjects who had been exposed to COVID-19, were actively infected with it, or had recovered from it provided the deeply sampled blood TCRbeta repertoires that made up the dataset. Where available, HLA class I and class II types were obtained from metadata supplied by the sample provider rather than from assay-based typing. The prospective study material was composed of cDNA or gDNA derived from T cells, B-cell-depleted T cells, or PBMCs. Samples were obtained from the ongoing ImmuneRACE study (first 160 participants) and from roughly 1,300 subjects provided by 6 global collaborators. Sample metadata almost always included a de-identified subject ID, COVID-19 status, age in years and sex. A freely available public database, intended as a resource for researchers studying the immune response to SARS-CoV-2, is where the repertoires were released. Study-level results and caveats: How much clinical and demographic metadata was included differed by source and by participant, and the metadata was provided uncurated.

TCRbeta CDR3 regions were amplified from genomic DNA by means of the immunoSEQ Assay, a bias-controlled multiplex PCR. Turning to the authors' computational methods: The number of nucleated cells in each sample was estimated by amplification of reference gene primers within the assay. To quantify the absolute abundance of each unique TCRbeta CDR3 rearrangement, sequence reads were collapsed and filtered. Productive Simpson clonality was computed per sample as the square root of Simpson's diversity index over productive rearrangements. TCRdb re-hosts the immuneACCESS table, in-frame sequences only. Its copies lack some clones; in the studies checked, an unresolved V gene accounts for under half of them, and the cause for the rest is not known. D and trimming were read from the DNA, whereas the V and J calls and clone size are those reported in that table. For this sample there are roughly 80,000 clones; over 75% appear just once. The top ten clones comprise roughly 2.8% of the sample.

The collaborating institutions used their own protocols to collect whole blood in K2EDTA tubes. For TCRbeta analysis, collaborators shipped samples as frozen whole blood, isolated PBMCs, or DNA extracted from either of those sample types. Notes on this clone: Its antigen is currently not known. No much larger clone is present one base from it, and per-base qualities are unavailable.

In the germline V gene, CDR1 corresponds to SGHTA and CDR2 to FQGTGA. Spanning cysteine to phenylalanine, the CDR3 consists of 14 amino acids. CDR3 DNA only is kept here, 42 bases in frame from base 1. Trimming accounts for 5 bases at V and 4 bases at J, while the number of junction bases matched to no gene is 4. Recombination joined TRBV7-3 with TRBJ2-2, with 7 middle bases fitting TRBD2. The sample comprised peripheral blood. This receptor was obtained from a woman of 80 years or more with acute or convalescent COVID-19. The bases read TGTGCCAGCAGCCCTCTAGCGGCCACCGGGGAGCTGTTTTTT. The translation is CASSPLAATGELFF.